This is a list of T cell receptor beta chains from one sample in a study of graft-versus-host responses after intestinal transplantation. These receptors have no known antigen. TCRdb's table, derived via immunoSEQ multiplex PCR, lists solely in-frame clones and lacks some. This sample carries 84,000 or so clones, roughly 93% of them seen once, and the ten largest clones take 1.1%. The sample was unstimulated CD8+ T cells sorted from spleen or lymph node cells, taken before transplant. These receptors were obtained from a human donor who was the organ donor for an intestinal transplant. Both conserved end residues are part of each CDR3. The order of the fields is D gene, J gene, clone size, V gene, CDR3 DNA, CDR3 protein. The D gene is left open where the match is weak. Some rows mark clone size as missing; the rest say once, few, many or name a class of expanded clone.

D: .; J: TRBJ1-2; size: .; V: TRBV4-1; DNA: TGCGCCAGCAGCCAAGACAGGGCTAACTATGGCTACACCTTC; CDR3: CASSQDRANYGYTF
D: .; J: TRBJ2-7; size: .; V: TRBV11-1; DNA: TGTGCCAGCAGGGGGGACAACTACGAGCAGTACTTC; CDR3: CASRGDNYEQYF
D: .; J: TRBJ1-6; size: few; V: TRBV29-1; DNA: TGCAGCGTTCTTGAGGGCGACCTAAATTCACCCCTCCACTTT; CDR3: CSVLEGDLNSPLHF
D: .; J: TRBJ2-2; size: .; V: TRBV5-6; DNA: TGTGCCAGCAGCTGGAGTGTACACACCGGGGAGCTGTTTTTT; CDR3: CASSWSVHTGELFF
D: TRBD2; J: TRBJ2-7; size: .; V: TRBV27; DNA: TGTGCCAGCAGTTCGACTAGCGGGGGCTACGAGCAGTACTTC; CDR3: CASSSTSGGYEQYF
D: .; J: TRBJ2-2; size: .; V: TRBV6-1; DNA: TGTGCCAGCAGGGAAGGATGGGTATGGACAGTGAACACCGGGGAGCTGTTTTTT; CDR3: CASREGWVWTVNTGELFF
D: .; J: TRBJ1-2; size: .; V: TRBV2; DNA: TGTGCCAGCAGTGAATCTCAGGAACCCTATGGCTACACCTTC; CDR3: CASSESQEPYGYTF
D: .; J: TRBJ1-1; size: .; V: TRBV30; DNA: TGTGCCTGGAGGGAAGGGAGCGGGAACACTGAAGCTTTCTTT; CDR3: CAWREGSGNTEAFF
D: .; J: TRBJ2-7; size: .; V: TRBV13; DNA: TGTGCCAGCAGTCAAGTACGAGAGAGCTCCTACGAGCAGTACTTC; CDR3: CASSQVRESSYEQYF
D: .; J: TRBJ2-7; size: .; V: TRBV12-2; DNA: TGTGCAAGTCGCTTAGCGGATCGGGGATCCCACCAAGCCTACGAGCAGTACTTC; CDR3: CASRLADRGSHQAYEQYF
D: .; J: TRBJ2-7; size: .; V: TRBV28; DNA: TGTGCCAGCAGTTTGACTTCAATGTTGGGCAGGGTCGGCGAGCAGTACTTC; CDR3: CASSLTSMLGRVGEQYF
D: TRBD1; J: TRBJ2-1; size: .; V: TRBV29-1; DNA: TGCAGCGTTTCCGGGACAGTTCTGTTCTTC; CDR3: CSVSGTVLFF
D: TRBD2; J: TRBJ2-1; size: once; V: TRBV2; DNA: TGTGCCAGCAACGAAGGGGTAGCGGGAGGTGCCAATGAGCAGTTCTTC; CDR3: CASNEGVAGGANEQFF
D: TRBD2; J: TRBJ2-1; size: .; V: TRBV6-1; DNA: TGTGCCAGCAGTGAAGTGGGGGACTATTTCGAGGGAGATGAGCAGTTCTTC; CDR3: CASSEVGDYFEGDEQFF
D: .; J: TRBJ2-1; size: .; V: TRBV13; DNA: TGTGCCAGCAGCTCAGACAATGAGCAGTTCTTC; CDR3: CASSSDNEQFF
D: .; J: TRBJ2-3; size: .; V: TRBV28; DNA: TGTGCCCTCGAGAAATGGCAGGGTCCAGATACGCAGTATTTT; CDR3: CALEKWQGPDTQYF
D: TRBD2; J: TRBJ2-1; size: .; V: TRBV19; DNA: TGTGCCAGTAGCTCCCCGACTAGCGGAGAATCCTACAATGAGCAGTTCTTC; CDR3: CASSSPTSGESYNEQFF
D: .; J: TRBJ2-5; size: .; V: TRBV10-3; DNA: TGTGCCATCAGTGAGGAGGCCCCAGAGACCCAGTACTTC; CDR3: CAISEEAPETQYF
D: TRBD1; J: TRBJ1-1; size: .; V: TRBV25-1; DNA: TGTGCCAGCAGTGACCCCGGGACAGCGAACACTGAAGCTTTCTTT; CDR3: CASSDPGTANTEAFF
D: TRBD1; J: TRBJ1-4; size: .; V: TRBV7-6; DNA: TGTGCCAGCAGCTTTCGGGACAGCGCTGGGGAAAAACTGTTTTTT; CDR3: CASSFRDSAGEKLFF
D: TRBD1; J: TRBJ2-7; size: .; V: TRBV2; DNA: TGTGCCAGCAGCCGACAGGGGGGATCCTACGAGCAGTACTTC; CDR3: CASSRQGGSYEQYF
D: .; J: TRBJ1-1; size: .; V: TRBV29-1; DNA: TGCAGCGTGCCCGGACACTTGAACACTGAAGCTTTCTTT; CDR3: CSVPGHLNTEAFF
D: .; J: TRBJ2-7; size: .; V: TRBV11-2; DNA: TGTGCCAGCAGCTCCCCGGACACCTATCTTCGCGAGCAGTACTTC; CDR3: CASSSPDTYLREQYF
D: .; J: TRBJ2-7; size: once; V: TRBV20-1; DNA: TGCAGTGCTACACAGGTATACGAGCAGTACTTC; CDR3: CSATQVYEQYF
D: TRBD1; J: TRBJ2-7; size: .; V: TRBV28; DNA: TGTGCCAGCAGAATTCCGGGACAGGGACCCTACGAGCAGTACTTC; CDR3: CASRIPGQGPYEQYF
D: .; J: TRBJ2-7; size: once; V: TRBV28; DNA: TGTGCCAGCAGTCTCTCTTTGAGCGTGGGGACATCTCCAGTGGTTGAGCAGTACTTC; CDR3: CASSLSLSVGTSPVVEQYF
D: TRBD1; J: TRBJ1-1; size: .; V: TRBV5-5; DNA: TGTGCCAGCAGCCCAGACAGGGGGCTGAAGGGTACTGAAGCTTTCTTT; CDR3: CASSPDRGLKGTEAFF
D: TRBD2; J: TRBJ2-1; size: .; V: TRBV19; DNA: TGTGCCAGTAGTACCTGGGAGGGAATTGATGAGCAGTTCTTC; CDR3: CASSTWEGIDEQFF
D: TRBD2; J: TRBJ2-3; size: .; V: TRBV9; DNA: TGTGCCAGCAGCGTAGAGGGACTAGCGGGGGGGCCACCGCGTGCGCAGTATTTT; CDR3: CASSVEGLAGGPPRAQYF
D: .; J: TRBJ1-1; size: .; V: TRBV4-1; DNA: TGCGCCAGCAGCCCGAAAGGGGGGGCTGGGATTTACACTGAAGCTTTCTTT; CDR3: CASSPKGGAGIYTEAFF
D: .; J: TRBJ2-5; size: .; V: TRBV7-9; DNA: TGTGCCAGCAGCCTAGTTATGGGGCTGGAGACCCAGTACTTC; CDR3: CASSLVMGLETQYF
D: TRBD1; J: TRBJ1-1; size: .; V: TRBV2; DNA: TGTGCCAGCAGTGGGTGGGGACAGGACCAGAACACTGAAGCTTTCTTT; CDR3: CASSGWGQDQNTEAFF
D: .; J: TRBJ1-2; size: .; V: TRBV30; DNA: TGTGCCTGGAGTGGGGGCTCCGGCTATGGCTACACCTTC; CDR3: CAWSGGSGYGYTF
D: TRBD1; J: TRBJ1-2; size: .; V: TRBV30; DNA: TGTGCCTGGAACGAAGGGGGCGGTGATGGCTACACCTTC; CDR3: CAWNEGGGDGYTF
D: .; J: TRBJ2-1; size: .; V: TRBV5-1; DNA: TGCGCCAGCAGCTTGGGGGGCGCACCCGAGCAGTTCTTC; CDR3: CASSLGGAPEQFF
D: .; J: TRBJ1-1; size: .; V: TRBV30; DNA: TGTGCCTGGGCCCCGAACGGGAACACTGAAGCTTTCTTT; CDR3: CAWAPNGNTEAFF
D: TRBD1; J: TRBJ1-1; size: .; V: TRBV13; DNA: TGTGCCAGCAGCTGGGACAGGGGGAACACTGAAGCTTTCTTT; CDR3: CASSWDRGNTEAFF
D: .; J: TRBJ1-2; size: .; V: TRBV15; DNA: TGTGCCACCAGCAGATGCAGGGAATTCTATGGCTACACCTTC; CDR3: CATSRCREFYGYTF
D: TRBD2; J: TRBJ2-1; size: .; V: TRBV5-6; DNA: TGTGCCAGCAGCTTACTAGCGGTTTCCTACAATGAGCAGTTCTTC; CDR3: CASSLLAVSYNEQFF
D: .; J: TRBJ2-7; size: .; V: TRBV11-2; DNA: TGTGCCAGCAGCTATGGCGGACCGAGCGGCGAGCAGTACTTC; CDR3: CASSYGGPSGEQYF
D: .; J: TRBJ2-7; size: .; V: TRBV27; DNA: TGTGCCAGCAGTTTAAGGGGTGGCGAGCAGTACTTC; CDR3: CASSLRGGEQYF
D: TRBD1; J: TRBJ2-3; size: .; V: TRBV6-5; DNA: TGTGCCAGCAGTCTGGGACAGGGGAGAGATACGCAGTATTTT; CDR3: CASSLGQGRDTQYF
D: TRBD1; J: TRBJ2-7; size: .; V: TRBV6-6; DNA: TGTGCCAGCAGGGACAGGGCCCTAAGCAACGAGCAGTACTTC; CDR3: CASRDRALSNEQYF
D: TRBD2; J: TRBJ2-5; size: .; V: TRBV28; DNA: TGTGCCAGCAGTTTTTGGGAGGGGACTAGGGGAGAGACCCAGTACTTC; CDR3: CASSFWEGTRGETQYF
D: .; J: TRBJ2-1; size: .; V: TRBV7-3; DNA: TGTGCCAGCAGCCCCCGGGGTGGCGGGAACAATGAGCAGTTCTTC; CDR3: CASSPRGGGNNEQFF
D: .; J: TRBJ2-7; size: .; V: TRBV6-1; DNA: TGTGCCAGCAGTGAAGGGTTCGGGGGTAATTACGAGCAGTACTTC; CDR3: CASSEGFGGNYEQYF
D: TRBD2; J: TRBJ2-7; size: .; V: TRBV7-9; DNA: TGTGCCAGCAGCTTTCTAGCGGGGGACGAGCAGTACTTC; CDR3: CASSFLAGDEQYF
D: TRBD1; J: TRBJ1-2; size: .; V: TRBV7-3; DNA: TGTGCCAGCAGCCCCGACCCGACAGGGGGGGATGGCTACACCTTC; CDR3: CASSPDPTGGDGYTF
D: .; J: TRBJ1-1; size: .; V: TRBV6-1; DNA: TGTGCCAGCACCTCGTCCCACACTGAAGCTTTCTTT; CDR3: CASTSSHTEAFF
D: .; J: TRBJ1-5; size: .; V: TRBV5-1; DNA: TGCGCCAGCAGCTTGGGGGAGACCGACAATCAGCCCCAGCATTTT; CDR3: CASSLGETDNQPQHF
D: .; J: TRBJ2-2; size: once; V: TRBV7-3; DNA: TGTGCCAGCAGCTTTGAGGGAACCGGGGAGCTGTTTTTT; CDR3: CASSFEGTGELFF
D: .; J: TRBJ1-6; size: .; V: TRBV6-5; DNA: TGTGCCAGCACCCTCGGCCCGATACTAAATTCACCCCTCCACTTT; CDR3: CASTLGPILNSPLHF
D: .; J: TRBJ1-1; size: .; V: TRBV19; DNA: TGTGCCAGTAGTATGGACCGCGGGGGGACTGAAGCTTTCTTT; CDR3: CASSMDRGGTEAFF
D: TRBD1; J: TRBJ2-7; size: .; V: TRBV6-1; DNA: TGTGCCAGCAGTCCCACAGGGGTTTCCTACGAGCAGTACTTC; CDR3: CASSPTGVSYEQYF
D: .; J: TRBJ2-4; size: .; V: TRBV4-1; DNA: TGCGCCAGCAGCCAACCGGGGGGCGGGTACATTCAGTACTTC; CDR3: CASSQPGGGYIQYF
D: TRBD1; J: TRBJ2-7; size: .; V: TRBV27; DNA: TGTGCCAGCAGTCCAGCGGGACAGGGGTCGAGGGAGCAGTACTTC; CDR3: CASSPAGQGSREQYF
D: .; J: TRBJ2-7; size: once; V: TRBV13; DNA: TGTGCCAGCAGCTTACTAGCTGCCCCCTACGAGCAGTACTTC; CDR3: CASSLLAAPYEQYF
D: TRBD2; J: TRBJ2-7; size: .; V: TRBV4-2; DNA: TGTGCCAGCAGCCAAGGCGGGGGGCCCTCCTACGAGCAGTACTTC; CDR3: CASSQGGGPSYEQYF
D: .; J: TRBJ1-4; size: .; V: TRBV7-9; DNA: TGTGCCAGCAGCTTAGCCTTAATTCTCGGCACTAATGAAAAACTGTCTTTT; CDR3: CASSLALILGTNEKLSF
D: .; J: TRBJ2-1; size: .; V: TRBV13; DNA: TGTGCCAGCAGCCACCAAACCAGTCGGGGAAATGAGCAGTTCTTC; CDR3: CASSHQTSRGNEQFF